What follows are 17 T cell receptor beta chains derived from one specimen sequenced in a study of blood T cell repertoires in COVID-19. Libraries were prepared by immunoSEQ multiplex PCR; TCRdb keeps only in-frame clonotypes and omits some of them. The sample holds about 350,000 clones, roughly 87% seen once. Sequences were obtained from PBMCs or T cells enriched from blood (not recorded which). These receptor sequences come from a woman aged 30 to 39 who had recovered from COVID-19.

The chain is built from TRBV12-3 or TRBV12-4 and TRBJ2-1; 7 bases align to TRBD2. V gave up 3 bases and J gave up 13 bases; unmatched junction bases: 3. This CDR3 has 11 amino acids. In nucleotides, the CDR3 is TGTGCCAGCAGTTTGGGGGGGTTCCAGTTCTTC. Protein product: CASSLGGFQFF.

This rearrangement joins TRBV7-6 to TRBJ1-3, with 9 bases fitting TRBD1. V shed 1 base and J 15 bases; nucleotides not matched to a gene: 13. The CDR3 extends over 15 amino acids. Germline V gene lookup returns CDR1 SGHVS and CDR2 FNYEAQ. Written as DNA, the CDR3 is TGTGCCAGCAGCTTAGTTGGGACAGGGCCCCGTTCTGAATATTTT. Its translation is CASSLVGTGPRSEYF. The variable domain in full, completed from reference TRBV7-6 and TRBJ1-3, reads GAGVSQSPRYKVTKRGQDVALRCDPISGHVSLYWYRQALGQGPEFLTYFNYEAQQDKSGLPNDRFSAERPEGSISTLTIQRTEQRDSAMYRCASSLVGTGPRSEYFGEGSWLTVV.

The J gene is TRBJ1-2, the V gene TRBV29-1; 7 positions agree with TRBD1. The CDR3 runs 19 residues. The germline V gene encodes CDR1 SQVTM and CDR2 ANQGSEA. V lost 1 base, J lost 8 bases, and 25 bases stayed unmatched. CDR3 in amino acids: CSVEVWVPDLRTGGGGYTF. The CDR3, as DNA: TGCAGCGTTGAAGTATGGGTGCCCGATCTGAGGACAGGCGGAGGGGGCTACACCTTC. The whole variable domain, remainder taken from reference TRBV29-1 and TRBJ1-2, is SAVISQKPSRDICQRGTSLTIQCQVDSQVTMMFWYRQQPGQSLTLIATANQGSEATYESGFVIDKFPISRPNLTFSTLTVSNMSPEDSSIYLCSVEVWVPDLRTGGGGYTFGSGTRLTVV.

The gene calls are TRBV27 and TRBJ1-2; possibly TRBD1 for D (5 bases). Trimming pared 2 bases from V and 3 bases from J, leaving 13 bases between. CDR1 and CDR2 (germline): MNHEY, SMNVEV (reference sequence). The CDR3 loop spans 15 amino acids. CDR3 DNA sequence: TGTGCCAGCAGTTTAGTCCGGGGGGAGGACTATGGCTACACCTTC. Translation: CASSLVRGEDYGYTF.

The J gene is TRBJ2-2, the V gene TRBV18; TRBD2 matches at 10 bases. The V segment lost 2 bases and the J segment 0 bases; nucleotides outside the gene matches: 9. The CDR3 sequence is 19 residues long. Per germline, CDR1 KGHSH and CDR2 LQKENI. CDR3 in DNA: TGTGCCAGCTCACCATTGTCGGCTAGCGGGGGCCCGAACACCGGGGAGCTGTTTTTT. Translating gives CASSPLSASGGPNTGELFF.

The J gene is TRBJ2-7, the V gene TRBV30; 9 positions match TRBD1. The trim removed 4 bases at V and 6 bases at J, leaving 13 bases unmatched. Germline lookup yields CDR1 GTSNPN and CDR2 SVGIG (reference sequence). This CDR3 has 15 residues. CDR3 region: CAWTPPGTGSLEQYF. CDR3 coding DNA: TGTGCCTGGACCCCTCCCGGGACAGGGTCCCTCGAGCAGTACTTC.

This chain joins TRBV10-1 and TRBJ2-1; tentative D call: TRBD2 (6 bases). Germline CDR1 and CDR2: WNHNN and SYGVQD (reference sequence). Trimming stripped 0 bases from V and 2 bases from J, with 8 bases between. CDR3 size: 15 residues. The CDR3 protein is CASSESGGAYNEQFF. The CDR3, as DNA: TGCGCCAGCAGTGAGTCCGGGGGAGCCTACAATGAGCAGTTCTTC.

The chain joins TRBV5-1 to TRBJ1-2; 7 positions agree with TRBD1. CDR1 is SGHRS and CDR2 is YFSETQ in the germline V gene. The CDR3 runs 15 residues. V dropped 4 bases and J dropped 8; count of bases not matched to a gene: 14. The CDR3 here is CASSNGTAKSGGYTF. The CDR3 nucleotides are TGCGCCAGCAGCAACGGGACAGCCAAATCGGGCGGCTACACCTTC.

V usage is TRBV28 and J usage is TRBJ2-7, with TRBD1 identical over 9 bases. V was pared by 6 bases and J by 1 base, with 7 bases of the junction left unmatched. Per the germline V gene, CDR1 is MDHEN and CDR2 is SYDVKM. The CDR3 runs 15 residues. In DNA, the CDR3 is TGTGCCAGCAGCCCGGGACAGGGACGGTCCTACGAGCAGTACTTC. Translation gives CASSPGQGRSYEQYF.

This chain joins TRBV19 and TRBJ1-1; the D is unclear. The CDR3 is 20 amino acids. The V and J ends lost 3 bases and 4 bases respectively, with 30 bases between them. CDR1 is LNHDA and CDR2 is SQIVND in the germline V gene (reference sequence). For the CDR3, the DNA is TGTGCCAGTAGTATTGCGCCCACCTCGATCTTTTCCTCGGCAGGCACTGAAGCTTTCTTT. It codes for CASSIAPTSIFSSAGTEAFF.

This clone was recorded once. The rearrangement uses TRBV11-2 and TRBJ1-3; the D gene is possibly TRBD1 (6 bases). CDR3 length equals 18 residues. Trimming removed 6 bases at V and 4 bases at J, with 25 bases between. Per germline, CDR1 SGHAT and CDR2 FQNNGV. CDR3 protein: CASSLWGGPLGPGNTIYF. The CDR3 DNA reads TGTGCCAGCAGTTTGTGGGGGGGGCCGCTGGGACCCGGAAACACCATATATTTT.

V gene TRBV27 combines with J gene TRBJ1-6, with TRBD1 matching 8 bases. Germline CDR1 is MNHEY and CDR2 is SMNVEV (reference sequence). The CDR3 is 17 residues long. The ends lost 5 bases at V and 6 bases at J; junction bases unmatched: 12. The CDR3 DNA reads as TGTGCCAGCAGTACCCTAGAAGGGACAGGACCTAATTCACCCCTCCACTTT. This encodes CASSTLEGTGPNSPLHF.

The chain recombines TRBV5-6 with TRBJ1-1; D is unclear. The CDR3 sequence is 14 residues long. CDR1 SGHDT and CDR2 YYEEEE come from the germline V gene. The V and J ends lost 2 bases and 8 bases respectively, with 16 bases between them. The CDR3 DNA sequence: TGTGCCAGCAGCTTTGGAACGATTCCTAGGGAAGCTTTCTTT. Translating gives CASSFGTIPREAFF.

This chain uses TRBV9 with TRBJ2-2, with a weak D call TRBD1 (5 bases). Germline V gene data show CDR1 as SGDLS and CDR2 as YYNGEE. The CDR3 spans 14 residues. V was shortened by 4 bases and J by 3 bases, with 10 bases between the two germline ends. The CDR3, as DNA: TGTGCCAGCAGCCCTTACAGGCACACCGGGGAGCTGTTTTTT. As protein: CASSPYRHTGELFF.

The rearrangement links TRBV29-1 to TRBJ1-5; 11 nucleotides agree with TRBD1. V was clipped by 7 bases and J by 0 bases; unmatched bases: 11. The length of the CDR3 is 17 residues. Germline loops: CDR1 SQVTM, CDR2 ANQGSEA. The CDR3 DNA follows: TGCAGCGCGGTGGGACAGGGGGGAGCGGGTAGCAATCAGCCCCAGCATTTT. It is translated as CSAVGQGGAGSNQPQHF.

This chain connects TRBV19 to TRBJ1-1; perhaps TRBD1 as D (6 bases). This CDR3 is 12 amino acids long. Between the trimmed V and J ends, which lost 6 bases and 8 bases, there was a span of 13 bases. Germline V gives CDR1 LNHDA, CDR2 SQIVND (reference sequence). CDR3: CASSWGQREAFF. As DNA, the CDR3 is TGTGCCAGTAGCTGGGGGCAGAGAGAAGCTTTCTTT.

The chain joins TRBV13 to TRBJ1-4; 9 nucleotides line up with TRBD1. This CDR3 has 14 amino acids. The V segment lost 4 bases and the J segment 6 bases; nucleotides outside the gene matches: 3. Germline V lookup: CDR1 PRHDT, CDR2 FYEKMQ (reference sequence). Written as DNA, the CDR3 is TGTGCCAGCAGCTATAGGACAGGGGATGAAAAACTGTTTTTT. It encodes CASSYRTGDEKLFF.